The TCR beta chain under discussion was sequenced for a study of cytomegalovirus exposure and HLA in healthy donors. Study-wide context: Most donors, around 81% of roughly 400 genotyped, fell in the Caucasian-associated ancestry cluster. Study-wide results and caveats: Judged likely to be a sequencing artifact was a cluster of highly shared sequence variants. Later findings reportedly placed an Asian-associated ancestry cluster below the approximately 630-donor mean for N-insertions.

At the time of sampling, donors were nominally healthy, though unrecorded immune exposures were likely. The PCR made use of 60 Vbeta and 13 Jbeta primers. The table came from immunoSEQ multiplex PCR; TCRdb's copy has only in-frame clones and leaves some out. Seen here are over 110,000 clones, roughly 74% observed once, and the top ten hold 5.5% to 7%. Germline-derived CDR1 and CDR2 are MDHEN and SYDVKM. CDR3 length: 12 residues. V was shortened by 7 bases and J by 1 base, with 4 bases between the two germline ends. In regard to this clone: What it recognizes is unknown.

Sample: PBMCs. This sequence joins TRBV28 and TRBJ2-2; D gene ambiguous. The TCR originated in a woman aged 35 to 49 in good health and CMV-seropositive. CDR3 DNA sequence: TGTGCCAGCACCTGGAACACCGGGGAGCTGTTTTTT. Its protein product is CASTWNTGELFF.